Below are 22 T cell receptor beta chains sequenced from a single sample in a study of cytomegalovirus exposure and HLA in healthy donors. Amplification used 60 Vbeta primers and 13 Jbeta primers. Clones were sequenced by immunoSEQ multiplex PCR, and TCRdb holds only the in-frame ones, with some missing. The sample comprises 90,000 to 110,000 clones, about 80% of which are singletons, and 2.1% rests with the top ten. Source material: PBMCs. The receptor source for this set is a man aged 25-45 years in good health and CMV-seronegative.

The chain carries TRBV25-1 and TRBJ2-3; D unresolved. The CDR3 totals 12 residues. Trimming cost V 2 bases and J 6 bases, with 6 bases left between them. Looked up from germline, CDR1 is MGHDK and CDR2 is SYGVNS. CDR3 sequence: CASSERYDTQYF. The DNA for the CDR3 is TGTGCCAGCAGTGAACGCTACGATACGCAGTATTTT.

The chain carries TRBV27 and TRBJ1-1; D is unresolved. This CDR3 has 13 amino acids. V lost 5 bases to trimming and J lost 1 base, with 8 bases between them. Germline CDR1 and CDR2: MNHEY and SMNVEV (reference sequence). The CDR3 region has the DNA TGTGCCAGCAGTCAGGTGTCGAACACTGAAGCTTTCTTT. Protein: CASSQVSNTEAFF.

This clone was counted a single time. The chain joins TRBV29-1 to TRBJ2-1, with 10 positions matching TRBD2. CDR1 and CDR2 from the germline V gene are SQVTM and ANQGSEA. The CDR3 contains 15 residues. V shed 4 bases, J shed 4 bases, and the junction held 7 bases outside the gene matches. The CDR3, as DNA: TGCAGCGTTGTTCCTGGACTAGCGGTTTACAATGAGCAGTTCTTC. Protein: CSVVPGLAVYNEQFF.

Written as DNA, the CDR3 is TGTGCCAGCAGTTTGGGGGGGCGAATCCCTGAAGCTTTCTTT. It yields the protein CASSLGGRIPEAFF. This chain links TRBV28 with TRBJ1-1; the D gene is possibly TRBD1 (6 bases). Germline V gene lookup returns CDR1 MDHEN and CDR2 SYDVKM. The CDR3 has 14 residues. V lost 3 bases to trimming and J lost 6 bases, with 14 bases between them.

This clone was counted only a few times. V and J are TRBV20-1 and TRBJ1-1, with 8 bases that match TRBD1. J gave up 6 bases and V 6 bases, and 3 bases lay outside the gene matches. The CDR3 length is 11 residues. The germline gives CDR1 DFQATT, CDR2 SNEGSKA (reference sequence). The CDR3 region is CSARDRPEAFF. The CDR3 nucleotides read TGCAGTGCCCGGGACAGGCCTGAAGCTTTCTTT.

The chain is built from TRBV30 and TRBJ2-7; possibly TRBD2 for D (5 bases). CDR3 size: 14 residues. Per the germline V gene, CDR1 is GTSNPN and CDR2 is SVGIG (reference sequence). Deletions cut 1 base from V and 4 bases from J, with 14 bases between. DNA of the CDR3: TGTGCCTGGAGTGGGACGTCGGGGTGGTACGAGCAGTACTTC. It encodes CAWSGTSGWYEQYF.

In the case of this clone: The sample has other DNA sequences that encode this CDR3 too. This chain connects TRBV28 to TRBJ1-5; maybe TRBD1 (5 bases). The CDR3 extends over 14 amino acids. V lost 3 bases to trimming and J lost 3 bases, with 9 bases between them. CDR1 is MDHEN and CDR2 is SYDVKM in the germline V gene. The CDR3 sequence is CASSLGQFNQPQHF. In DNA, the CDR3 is TGTGCCAGCAGTTTGGGGCAGTTCAATCAGCCCCAGCATTTT.

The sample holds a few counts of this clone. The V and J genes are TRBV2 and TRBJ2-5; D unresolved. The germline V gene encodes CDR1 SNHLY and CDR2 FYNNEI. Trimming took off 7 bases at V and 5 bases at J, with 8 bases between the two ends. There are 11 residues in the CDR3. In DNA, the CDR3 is TGTGCCAGCAACAGAAGGGAGACCCAGTACTTC. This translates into CASNRRETQYF.

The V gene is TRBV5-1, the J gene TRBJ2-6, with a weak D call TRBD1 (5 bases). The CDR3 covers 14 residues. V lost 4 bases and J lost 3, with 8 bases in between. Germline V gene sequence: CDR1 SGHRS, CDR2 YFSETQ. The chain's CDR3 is CASSARVGANVLTF. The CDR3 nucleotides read TGCGCCAGCAGCGCCAGGGTTGGGGCCAACGTCCTGACTTTC. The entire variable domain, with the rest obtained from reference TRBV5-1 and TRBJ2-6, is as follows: KAGVTQTPRYLIKTRGQQVTLSCSPISGHRSVSWYQQTPGQGLQFLFEYFSETQRNKGNFPGRFSGRQFSNSRSEMNVSTLELGDSALYLCASSARVGANVLTFGAGSRLTVL.

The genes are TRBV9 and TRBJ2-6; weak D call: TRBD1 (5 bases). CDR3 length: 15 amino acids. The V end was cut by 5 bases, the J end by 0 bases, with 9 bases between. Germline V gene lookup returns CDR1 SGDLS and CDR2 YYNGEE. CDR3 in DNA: TGTGCCAGCAGAACCCAGGGCTCTGGGGCCAACGTCCTGACTTTC. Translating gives CASRTQGSGANVLTF.

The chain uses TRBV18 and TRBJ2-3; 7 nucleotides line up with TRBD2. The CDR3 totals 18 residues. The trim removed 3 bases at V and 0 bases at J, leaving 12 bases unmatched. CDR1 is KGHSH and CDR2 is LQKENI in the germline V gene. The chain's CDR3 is CASSPQSAGWGSTDTQYF. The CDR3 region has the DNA TGTGCCAGCTCACCCCAATCAGCGGGATGGGGGAGCACAGATACGCAGTATTTT.

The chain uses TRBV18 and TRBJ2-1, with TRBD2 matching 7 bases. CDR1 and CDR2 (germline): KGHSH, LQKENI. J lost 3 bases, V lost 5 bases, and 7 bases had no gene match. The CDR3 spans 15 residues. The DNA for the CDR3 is TGTGCCAGCTCATCATGGGCGGGAGACTACAATGAGCAGTTCTTC. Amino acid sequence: CASSSWAGDYNEQFF.

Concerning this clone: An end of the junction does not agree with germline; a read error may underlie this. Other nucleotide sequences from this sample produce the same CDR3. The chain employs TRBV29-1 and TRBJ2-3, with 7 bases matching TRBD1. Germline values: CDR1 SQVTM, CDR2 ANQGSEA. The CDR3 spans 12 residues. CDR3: CSSLGQLNTQYF. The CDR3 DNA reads TGCAGCTCCCTGGGACAGTTGAATACGCAGTACTTT.

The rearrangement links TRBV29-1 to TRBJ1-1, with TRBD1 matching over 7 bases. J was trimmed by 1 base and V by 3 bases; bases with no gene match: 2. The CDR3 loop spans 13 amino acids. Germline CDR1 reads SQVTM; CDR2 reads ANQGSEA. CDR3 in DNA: TGCAGCGTTGAGGACAGGAGGAACACTGAAGCTTTCTTT. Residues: CSVEDRRNTEAFF. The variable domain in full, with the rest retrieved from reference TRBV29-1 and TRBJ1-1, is SAVISQKPSRDICQRGTSLTIQCQVDSQVTMMFWYRQQPGQSLTLIATANQGSEATYESGFVIDKFPISRPNLTFSTLTVSNMSPEDSSIYLCSVEDRRNTEAFFGQGTRLTVV.

The CDR3 spells CASSLRGGVYEQYF. CDR3 sequence (DNA): TGTGCCAGCAGTTTGCGGGGAGGGGTCTACGAGCAGTACTTC. V and J are TRBV28 and TRBJ2-7; 7 bases map to TRBD2. V gave up 3 bases and J gave up 3 bases; unmatched junction bases: 5. The CDR3 has 14 residues. Germline-derived CDR1 and CDR2 are MDHEN and SYDVKM.

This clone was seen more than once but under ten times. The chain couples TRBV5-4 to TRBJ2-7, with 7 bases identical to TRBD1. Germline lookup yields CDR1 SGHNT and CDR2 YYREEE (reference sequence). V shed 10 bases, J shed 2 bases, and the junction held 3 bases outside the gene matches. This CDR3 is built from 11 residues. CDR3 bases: TGTGCCTGGACAGGAGCCTACGAGCAGTACTTC. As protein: CAWTGAYEQYF.

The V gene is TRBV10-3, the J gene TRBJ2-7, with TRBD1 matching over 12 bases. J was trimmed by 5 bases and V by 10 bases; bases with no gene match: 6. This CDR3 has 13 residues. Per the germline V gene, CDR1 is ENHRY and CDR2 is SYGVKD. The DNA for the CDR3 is TGTGCCAGTACCGGGACAGGGGGCAACGAGCAGTACTTC. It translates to CASTGTGGNEQYF.

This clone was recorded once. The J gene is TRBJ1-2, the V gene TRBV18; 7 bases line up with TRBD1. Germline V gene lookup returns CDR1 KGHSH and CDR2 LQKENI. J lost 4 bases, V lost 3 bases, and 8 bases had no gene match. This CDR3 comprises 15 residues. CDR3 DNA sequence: TGTGCCAGCTCACCTACCGGGACAGTGATCTATGGCTACACCTTC. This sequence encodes CASSPTGTVIYGYTF.

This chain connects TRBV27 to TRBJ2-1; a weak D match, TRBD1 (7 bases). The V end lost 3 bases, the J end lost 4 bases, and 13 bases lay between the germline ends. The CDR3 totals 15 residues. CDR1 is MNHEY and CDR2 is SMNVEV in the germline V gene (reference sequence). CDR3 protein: CASSFGGDSYNEQFF. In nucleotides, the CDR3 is TGTGCCAGCAGTTTCGGCGGGGACAGTTACAATGAGCAGTTCTTC.

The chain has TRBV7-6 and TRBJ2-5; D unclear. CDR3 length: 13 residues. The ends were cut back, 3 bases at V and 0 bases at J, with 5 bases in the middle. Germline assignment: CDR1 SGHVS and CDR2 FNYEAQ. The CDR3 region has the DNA TGTGCCAGCAGCTTCTCCCACCAAGAGACCCAGTACTTC. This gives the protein CASSFSHQETQYF.

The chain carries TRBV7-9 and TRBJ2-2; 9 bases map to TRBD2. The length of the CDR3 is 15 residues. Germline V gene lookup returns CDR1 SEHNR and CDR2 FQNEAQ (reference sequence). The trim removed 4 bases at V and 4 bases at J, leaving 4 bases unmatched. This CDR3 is CASSSRGLATGELFF. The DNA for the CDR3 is TGTGCCAGCAGCTCCAGGGGACTAGCCACCGGGGAGCTGTTTTTT.

CDR3: CASSHPADPGGYTGELFF. CDR3 in DNA: TGTGCCAGCAGCCACCCTGCGGACCCCGGAGGATACACCGGGGAGCTGTTTTTT. V usage is TRBV28 and J usage is TRBJ2-2, with D possibly being TRBD2 (5 bases). CDR1 MDHEN and CDR2 SYDVKM come from the germline V gene. V was trimmed by 6 bases and J by 3 bases, leaving 23 bases between them. This CDR3 is built from 18 residues.